This entry lists 2 T cell receptor beta chains sequenced from one sample in a study of cytomegalovirus exposure and HLA in healthy donors. 60 Vbeta and 13 Jbeta primers were used in PCR. Profiled with immunoSEQ multiplex PCR; TCRdb holds only in-frame clones, not every one. This repertoire shows roughly 170,000 clones, 80% to 85% found once; its top ten account for over 2%. Source material: PBMCs. The receptor source for this set is a woman younger than 45 in good health and CMV-seronegative.

J is TRBJ2-3 and V is TRBV9; 8 bases line up with TRBD2. CDR1 SGDLS and CDR2 YYNGEE come from the germline V gene. CDR3 length equals 17 residues. V trimming: 2 bases; J trimming: 0 bases; junction bases outside the gene matches: 8. CDR3 DNA sequence: TGTGCCAGCAGCGTTTCAGCGGGGGACCAGAGCACAGATACGCAGTATTTT. Translating it yields CASSVSAGDQSTDTQYF.

The gene calls are TRBV7-6 and TRBJ1-1; D remains ambiguous. The CDR3 runs 13 residues. Trimming removed 6 bases from V and 9 bases from J, with 17 bases in between. Germline V CDR1 and CDR2: SGHVS, FNYEAQ. The CDR3 is CASRGLKVGKAFF. CDR3 bases: TGTGCCAGCAGGGGTCTTAAGGTCGGGAAAGCTTTCTTT.